This T cell receptor (beta chain) emerged from a study of spatial heterogeneity in lung cancer. Study summary: The correlation between TCR transcript counts in tumor regions and a T cell module score from matched bulk RNA-seq was strong.

TCR cDNA molecules each carried a unique molecular identifier. Each CDR3 protein gets one entry after TCRdb re-called the 5' RACE reads with MiXCR. Here the sample spans approximately 5,000 distinct CDR3 sequences, under 25% being singletons. The CDR3 length is 14 residues. Germline values: CDR1 SEHNR, CDR2 FQNEAQ (reference sequence). Germline trimming cut 6 bases from V and 0 bases from J; bases unmatched to any gene: 2. This clonotype was recorded at least ten times. The antigen is not known. The sample's time point: sample taken at primary tumor resection. Regarding the study as a whole: The counts of expanded TCRs, ubiquitous and regional, tracked ubiquitous and regional nonsynonymous mutations, respectively. In tumors, expanded intratumoral alpha and beta TCR counts tracked mutation counts.

The material was lung tumor tissue, obtained at surgery. The sequence came from a male donor with early-stage non-small cell lung cancer. V gene TRBV7-9 combines with J gene TRBJ2-3, with TRBD1 identical over 8 bases. This CDR3 reads CASSRTGSTDTQYF. CDR3 DNA sequence: TGTGCCAGCAGTCGGACAGGGAGCACAGATACGCAGTATTTT.